Listed below are T cell receptor beta chains from one sample, sequenced in a study of T-cell reconstitution after alpha-beta-depleted transplantation in children. TCRdb processed the PCR reads anew with MiXCR; each CDR3 protein has one entry. The sample yields 580,000 or so distinct CDR3 sequences, about 23% seen once. The source was PBMCs, mostly from graft donor cells, collected 360 days after TCRalphabeta/CD19-depleted stem cell transplant. The receptors stem from a boy under two years old who had a stem cell transplant for acute myeloid leukemia, so the T cells may come from the graft donor. The CDR3 runs from the conserved cysteine through the conserved F or W. Each record gives: CDR3 length, J gene, D gene, V gene, clone size, CDR3 protein. A D gene is named only where the DNA matches it firmly. Some rows mark clone size as missing; the rest say once, few, many or name a class of expanded clone.

length: 14; J: TRBJ1-1; D: TRBD1; V: TRBV6-2/TRBV6-3; size: NA; CDR3: CASSSQGASTEAFF
length: 16; J: TRBJ2-4; D: TRBD1; V: TRBV11-2; size: many; CDR3: CASSFRQGAAKNIQYF
length: 16; J: TRBJ2-3; D: NA; V: TRBV18; size: many; CDR3: CASSPDAGISTDTQYF
length: 13; J: TRBJ2-5; D: NA; V: TRBV12-3/TRBV12-4; size: many; CDR3: CASSFRGAETQYF
length: 13; J: TRBJ1-3; D: NA; V: TRBV20-1; size: NA; CDR3: CSARGTTGNTIYF
length: 15; J: TRBJ2-3; D: NA; V: TRBV29-1; size: NA; CDR3: CSVGHRDRPQNTQYF
length: 14; J: TRBJ2-3; D: NA; V: TRBV12-3/TRBV12-4; size: few; CDR3: CASSLRPPADTQYF
length: 14; J: TRBJ2-1; D: NA; V: TRBV5-1; size: many; CDR3: CASSLDDSYNEQFF
length: 16; J: TRBJ2-7; D: TRBD1; V: TRBV9; size: NA; CDR3: CASSTRMGTGGHEQYF
length: 13; J: TRBJ1-1; D: NA; V: TRBV25-1; size: NA; CDR3: CASSYTENTEAFF
length: 16; J: TRBJ2-3; D: NA; V: TRBV6-5; size: NA; CDR3: CASSYLASPSTDTQYF
length: 13; J: TRBJ2-1; D: NA; V: TRBV11-2; size: few; CDR3: CASSTQGGTEQFF
length: 15; J: TRBJ2-1; D: TRBD2; V: TRBV18; size: NA; CDR3: CASSPPSGRGDEQFF
length: 16; J: TRBJ2-1; D: NA; V: TRBV4-1; size: NA; CDR3: CASSQEGRSSYNEQFF
length: 15; J: TRBJ1-3; D: NA; V: TRBV5-1; size: few; CDR3: CASRYDGSSGNTIYF
length: 16; J: TRBJ1-1; D: NA; V: TRBV5-1; size: many; CDR3: CASSLEGQGSNTEAFF
length: 12; J: TRBJ2-5; D: NA; V: TRBV25-1; size: NA; CDR3: CASSRDQETQYF
length: 11; J: TRBJ1-1; D: NA; V: TRBV6-6; size: NA; CDR3: CASTTNTEAFF
length: 14; J: TRBJ2-1; D: NA; V: TRBV5-1; size: NA; CDR3: CASSGDSSYNEQFF
length: 15; J: TRBJ2-5; D: NA; V: TRBV5-1; size: many; CDR3: CASSYVVSGEETQYF
length: 12; J: TRBJ2-4; D: NA; V: TRBV6-2/TRBV6-3; size: many; CDR3: CASSFQGNIQYF
length: 14; J: TRBJ2-3; D: NA; V: TRBV20-1; size: few; CDR3: CSAKNWGATDTQYF
length: 15; J: TRBJ2-3; D: NA; V: TRBV11-2; size: NA; CDR3: CASSFGGFGTDTQYF
length: 13; J: TRBJ2-5; D: NA; V: TRBV7-9; size: many; CDR3: CASTILGGETQYF
length: 13; J: TRBJ1-5; D: NA; V: TRBV12-3/TRBV12-4; size: many; CDR3: CATSGGINQPQHF
length: 14; J: TRBJ1-2; D: NA; V: TRBV29-1; size: many; CDR3: CSVEVGVSGYGYTF
length: 16; J: TRBJ1-1; D: NA; V: TRBV11-2; size: NA; CDR3: CASSPLRGNLNTEAFF
length: 14; J: TRBJ1-5; D: NA; V: TRBV6-1; size: NA; CDR3: CASSAGNSNQPQHF
length: 16; J: TRBJ2-3; D: TRBD1; V: TRBV7-2; size: NA; CDR3: CASRRTGNILTDTQYF
length: 13; J: TRBJ1-2; D: NA; V: TRBV20-1; size: many; CDR3: CSARDARNYGYTF
length: 13; J: TRBJ1-1; D: NA; V: TRBV4-3; size: NA; CDR3: CASSQGTPSEAFF
length: 13; J: TRBJ2-2; D: NA; V: TRBV5-1; size: NA; CDR3: CASSIDRTGELFF
length: 14; J: TRBJ2-1; D: NA; V: TRBV11-2; size: NA; CDR3: CASSLEGWESEQFF
length: 12; J: TRBJ1-2; D: NA; V: TRBV9; size: NA; CDR3: CASSVDGYGYTF
length: 18; J: TRBJ2-4; D: TRBD1; V: TRBV9; size: few; CDR3: CASSVDLPHDRDQNIQYF
length: 13; J: TRBJ2-3; D: NA; V: TRBV28; size: few; CDR3: CASSLGDPDTQYF
length: 14; J: TRBJ2-5; D: TRBD1; V: TRBV11-2; size: many; CDR3: CASSIDRGQGTQYF
length: 15; J: TRBJ2-5; D: TRBD1; V: TRBV9; size: few; CDR3: CASSGGQGRQETQYF
length: 17; J: TRBJ2-3; D: NA; V: TRBV15; size: few; CDR3: CATSRARVDRSTDTQYF
length: 15; J: TRBJ2-3; D: NA; V: TRBV9; size: few; CDR3: CASSDPGTSTDTQYF
length: 15; J: TRBJ2-1; D: NA; V: TRBV20-1; size: NA; CDR3: CSASLGRFLLDEQFF
length: 14; J: TRBJ2-1; D: NA; V: TRBV6-2/TRBV6-3; size: NA; CDR3: CASRSGTLYNEQFF
length: 10; J: TRBJ1-1; D: NA; V: TRBV20-1; size: many; CDR3: CSAIFTEAFF
length: 16; J: TRBJ2-3; D: NA; V: TRBV7-8; size: many; CDR3: CASSLPREVGGDTQYF
length: 14; J: TRBJ2-7; D: TRBD1; V: TRBV7-9; size: many; CDR3: CASSFPDREYEQYF
length: 14; J: TRBJ1-1; D: TRBD1; V: TRBV6-5; size: many; CDR3: CASSYSGQANEAFF
length: 12; J: TRBJ2-3; D: NA; V: TRBV5-6; size: NA; CDR3: CASSSASDTQYF
length: 15; J: TRBJ2-3; D: NA; V: TRBV5-1; size: many; CDR3: CASSPRGRFPDTQYF
length: 12; J: TRBJ2-5; D: NA; V: TRBV6-1; size: NA; CDR3: CASSFRAETQYF